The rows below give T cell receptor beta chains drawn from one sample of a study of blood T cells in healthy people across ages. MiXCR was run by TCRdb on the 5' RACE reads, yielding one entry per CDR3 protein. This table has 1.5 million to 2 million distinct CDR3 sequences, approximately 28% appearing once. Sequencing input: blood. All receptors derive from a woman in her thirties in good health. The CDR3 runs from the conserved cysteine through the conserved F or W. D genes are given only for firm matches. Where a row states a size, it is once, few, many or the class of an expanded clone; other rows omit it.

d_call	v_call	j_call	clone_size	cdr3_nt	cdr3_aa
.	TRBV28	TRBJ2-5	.	TGTGCCAGCAGTTCCACCCGACGGGGCGGGGCGGAGACCCAGTACTTC	CASSSTRRGGAETQYF
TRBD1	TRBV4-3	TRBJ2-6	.	TGCGCCAGCAGCCAAGATGGGACAGGGATTTCCGGGGCCAACGTCCTGACTTTC	CASSQDGTGISGANVLTF
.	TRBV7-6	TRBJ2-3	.	TGTGCCAGCAGCCCGGTCCCCGATGGTGCAGATACGCAGTATTTT	CASSPVPDGADTQYF
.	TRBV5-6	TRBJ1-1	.	TGTGCCAGCAGCCGATTTTCGACAGGTGGCTTGGGTGAAGCTTTCTTT	CASSRFSTGGLGEAFF
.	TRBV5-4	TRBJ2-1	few	TGTGCCAGCAGCTTGTCTGGTAAGGCTGATGAGCAGTTCTTC	CASSLSGKADEQFF
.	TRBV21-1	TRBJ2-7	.	TGTGCCAGCAGCAAAGCCGGCGGAGCATGCCGCGAGCAGTACTTC	CASSKAGGACREQYF
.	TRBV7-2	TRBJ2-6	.	TGTGCCAGCAGCTTAGTCGGGGGATTCTCTGGGGCCAACGTCCTGACTTTC	CASSLVGGFSGANVLTF
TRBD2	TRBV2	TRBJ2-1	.	TGTGCCAGCAGTGAAGGTTCTAGCGGGGGCTACAATGAGCAGTTCTTC	CASSEGSSGGYNEQFF
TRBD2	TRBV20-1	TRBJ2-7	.	TGCAGTGCTACTATTAGCGGGGTCTCCTACGAGCAGTACTTC	CSATISGVSYEQYF
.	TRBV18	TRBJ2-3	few	TGTGCCAGCTCACCACTTGGACAGAAAGCAGATACGCAGTATTTT	CASSPLGQKADTQYF
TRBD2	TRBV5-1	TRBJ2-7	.	TGCACCAGCAGTCCTACTAGCGGTCCCTACGAGCAGTACTTC	CTSSPTSGPYEQYF
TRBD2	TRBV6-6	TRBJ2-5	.	TGTGCCAGCAAAACTAGCGGGGGAATGGGAGAGACCCAGTACTTC	CASKTSGGMGETQYF
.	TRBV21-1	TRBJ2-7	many	TGTGCCAGCAGCAGGCAGGGTAAATTTACCTACGAGCAGTACTTC	CASSRQGKFTYEQYF
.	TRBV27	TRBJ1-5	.	TGTGCCAGCAGTTTATATGGACCGGGGTTAAATCAGCCCCAGCATTTT	CASSLYGPGLNQPQHF
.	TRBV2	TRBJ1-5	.	TGTGCCAGCAGAGCCCCGGGGGCCCGGCAGCCCCAGCATTTT	CASRAPGARQPQHF
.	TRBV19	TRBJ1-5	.	TGTGCCAGTAGTGCGCAGGCGGAGCCCCAGCATTTT	CASSAQAEPQHF
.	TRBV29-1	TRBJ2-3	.	TGCAGCGAGACCGACAGCTCAGATACGCAGTATTTT	CSETDSSDTQYF
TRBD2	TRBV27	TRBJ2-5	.	TGTGCCAGCAGTCAAGAACTAGCGGGGATCCAAGAGACCCAGTACTTC	CASSQELAGIQETQYF